Below are 3 T cell receptor beta chains sequenced from a single sample in a study of T cells after yellow fever vaccination. TCRdb passed the 5' RACE reads through MiXCR, listing each CDR3 protein once. The table has around 260,000 distinct CDR3 sequences, about 5.2% seen once. Sequenced here: CD4+ T cells sorted from PBMCs, sampled on the day of the yellow fever booster vaccination. All receptors derive from a young man who received the YFV17D yellow fever vaccine.

This clonotype was recorded at least ten times. DNA for the CDR3: TGTGCCAGCAGCGTAGCTCCGAATAGGGAAAATGAGCAGTTCTTC. Translated: CASSVAPNRENEQFF. V and J are TRBV9 and TRBJ2-1, with D hard to call. This CDR3 has 15 residues. CDR1 is SGDLS, CDR2 YYNGEE, per germline. The V gene lost 0 bases and the J gene lost 7 bases, with 14 bases spanning the gap.

There are many counts of this clonotype. The chain joins TRBV18 to TRBJ2-1; 10 bases line up with TRBD2. From germline, CDR1 is KGHSH and CDR2 LQKENI. This CDR3 is 16 amino acids long. The trim removed 6 bases at V and 1 base at J, leaving 6 bases unmatched. The CDR3 DNA reads TGTGCCAGCTCGCTTACTAGCGGGGAGTCCTACAATGAGCAGTTCTTC. This encodes CASSLTSGESYNEQFF.

A few counts support this clonotype. The V gene is TRBV25-1, the J gene TRBJ2-2, with D tentatively TRBD1 or TRBD2 (6 bases each). V was pared by 1 base and J by 5 bases, with 14 bases between. The CDR3 extends over 16 amino acids. Germline V gives CDR1 MGHDK, CDR2 SYGVNS. In DNA form, the CDR3 reads TGTGCCAGCAGTGAATCTTGGGGGGCAGGGACCGGGGAGCTGTTTTTT. Translating gives CASSESWGAGTGELFF.